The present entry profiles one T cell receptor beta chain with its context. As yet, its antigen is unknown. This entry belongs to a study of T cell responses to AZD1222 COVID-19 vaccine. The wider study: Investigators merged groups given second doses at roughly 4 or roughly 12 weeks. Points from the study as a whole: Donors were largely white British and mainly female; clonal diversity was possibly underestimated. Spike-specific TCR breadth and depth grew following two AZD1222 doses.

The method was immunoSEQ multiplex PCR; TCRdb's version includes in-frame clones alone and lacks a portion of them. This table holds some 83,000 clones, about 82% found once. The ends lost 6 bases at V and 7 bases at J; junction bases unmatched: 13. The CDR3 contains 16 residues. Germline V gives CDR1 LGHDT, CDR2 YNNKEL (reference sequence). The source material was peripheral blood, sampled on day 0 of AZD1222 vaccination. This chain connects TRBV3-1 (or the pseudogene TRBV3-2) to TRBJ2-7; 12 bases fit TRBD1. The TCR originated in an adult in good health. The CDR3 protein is CASSRDPGQGAWEQYF. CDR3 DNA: TGTGCCAGCAGTCGAGATCCGGGACAGGGGGCTTGGGAGCAGTACTTC.